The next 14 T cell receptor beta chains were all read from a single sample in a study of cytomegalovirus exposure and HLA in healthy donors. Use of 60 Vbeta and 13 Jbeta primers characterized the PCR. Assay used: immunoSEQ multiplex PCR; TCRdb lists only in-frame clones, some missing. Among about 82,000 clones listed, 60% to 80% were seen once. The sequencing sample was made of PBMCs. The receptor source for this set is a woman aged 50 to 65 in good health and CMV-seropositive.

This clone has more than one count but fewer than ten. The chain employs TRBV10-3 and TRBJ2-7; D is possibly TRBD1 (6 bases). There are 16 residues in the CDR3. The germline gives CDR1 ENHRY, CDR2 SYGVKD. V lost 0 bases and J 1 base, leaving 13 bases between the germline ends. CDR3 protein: CAISESVGARSYEQYF. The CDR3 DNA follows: TGTGCCATCAGTGAGTCGGTGGGGGCACGATCCTACGAGCAGTACTTC.

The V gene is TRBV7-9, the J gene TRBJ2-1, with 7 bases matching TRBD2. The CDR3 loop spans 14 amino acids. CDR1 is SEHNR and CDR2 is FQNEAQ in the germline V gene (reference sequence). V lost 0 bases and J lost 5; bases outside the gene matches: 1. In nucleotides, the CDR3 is TGTGCCAGCAGCTTAGCGGGAGGGAACAATGAGCAGTTCTTC. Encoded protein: CASSLAGGNNEQFF.

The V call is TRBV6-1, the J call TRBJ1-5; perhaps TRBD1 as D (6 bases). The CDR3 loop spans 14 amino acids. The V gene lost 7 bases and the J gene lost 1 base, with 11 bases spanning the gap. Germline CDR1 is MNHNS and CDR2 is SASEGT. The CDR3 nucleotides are TGTGCCAGCACCGAGGGACACAGCAATCAGCCCCAGCATTTT. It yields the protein CASTEGHSNQPQHF.

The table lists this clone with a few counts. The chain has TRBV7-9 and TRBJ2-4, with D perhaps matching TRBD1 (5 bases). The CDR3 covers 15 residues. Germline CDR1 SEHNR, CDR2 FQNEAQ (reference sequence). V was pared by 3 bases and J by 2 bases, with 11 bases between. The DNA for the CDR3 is TGTGCCAGCAGCTTGGGGCAAAGGACCAAAAACATTCAGTACTTC. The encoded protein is CASSLGQRTKNIQYF.

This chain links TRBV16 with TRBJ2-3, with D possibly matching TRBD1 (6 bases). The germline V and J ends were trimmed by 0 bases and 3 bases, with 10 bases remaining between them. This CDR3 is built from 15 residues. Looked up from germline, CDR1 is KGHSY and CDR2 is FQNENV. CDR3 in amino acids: CASSQSNRETDTQYF. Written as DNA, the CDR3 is TGTGCCAGCAGCCAATCCAACAGGGAGACAGATACGCAGTATTTT.

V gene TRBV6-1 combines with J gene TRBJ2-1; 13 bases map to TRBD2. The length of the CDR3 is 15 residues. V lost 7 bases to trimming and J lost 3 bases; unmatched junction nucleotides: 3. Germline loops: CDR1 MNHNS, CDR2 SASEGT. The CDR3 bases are TGTGCCAGCACCCGGACTAGCGGGAGCTACAATGAGCAGTTCTTC. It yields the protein CASTRTSGSYNEQFF.

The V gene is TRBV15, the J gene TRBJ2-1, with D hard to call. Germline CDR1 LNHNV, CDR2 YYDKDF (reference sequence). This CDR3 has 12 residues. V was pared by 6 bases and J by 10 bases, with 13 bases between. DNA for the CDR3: TGTGCCACCAGTTTAGCTGGGTACGAGCAGTTCTTC. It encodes CATSLAGYEQFF.

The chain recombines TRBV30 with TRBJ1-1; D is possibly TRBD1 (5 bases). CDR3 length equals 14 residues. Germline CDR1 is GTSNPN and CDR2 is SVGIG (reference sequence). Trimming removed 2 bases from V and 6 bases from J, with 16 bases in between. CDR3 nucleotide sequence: TGTGCCTGGAGTCCCGTGGGGGGGGTGGCTGAAGCTTTCTTT. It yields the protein CAWSPVGGVAEAFF.

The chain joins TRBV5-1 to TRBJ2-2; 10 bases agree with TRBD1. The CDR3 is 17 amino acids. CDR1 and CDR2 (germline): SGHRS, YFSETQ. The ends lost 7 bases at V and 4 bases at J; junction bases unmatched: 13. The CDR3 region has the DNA TGCGCCAGCGGGGGACAGGGGACATTCAGCGGCACCGGGGAGCTGTTTTTT. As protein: CASGGQGTFSGTGELFF.

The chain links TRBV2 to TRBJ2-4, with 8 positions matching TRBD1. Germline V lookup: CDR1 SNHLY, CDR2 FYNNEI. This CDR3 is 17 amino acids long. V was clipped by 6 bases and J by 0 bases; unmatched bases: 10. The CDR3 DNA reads TGTGCCAGCAGGGCCTGGACAGGACAGGGAGCCAAAAACATTCAGTACTTC. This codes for CASRAWTGQGAKNIQYF.

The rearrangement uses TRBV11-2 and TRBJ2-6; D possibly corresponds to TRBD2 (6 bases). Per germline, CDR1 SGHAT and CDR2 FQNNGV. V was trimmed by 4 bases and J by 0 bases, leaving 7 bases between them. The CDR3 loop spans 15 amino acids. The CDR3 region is CASSSSDSGANVLTF. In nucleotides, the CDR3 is TGTGCCAGCAGCTCTAGCGACTCTGGGGCCAACGTCCTGACTTTC.

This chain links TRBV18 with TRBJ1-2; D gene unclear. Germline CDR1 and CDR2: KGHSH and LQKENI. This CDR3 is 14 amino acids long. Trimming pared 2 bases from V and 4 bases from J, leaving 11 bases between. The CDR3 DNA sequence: TGTGCCAGCTCACCAGAGTCATCGAGCTATGGCTACACCTTC. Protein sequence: CASSPESSSYGYTF. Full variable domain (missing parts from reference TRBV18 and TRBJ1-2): NAGVMQNPRHLVRRRGQEARLRCSPMKGHSHVYWYRQLPEEGLKFMVYLQKENIIDESGMPKERFSAEFPKEGPSILRIQQVVRGDSAAYFCASSPESSSYGYTFGSGTRLTVV.

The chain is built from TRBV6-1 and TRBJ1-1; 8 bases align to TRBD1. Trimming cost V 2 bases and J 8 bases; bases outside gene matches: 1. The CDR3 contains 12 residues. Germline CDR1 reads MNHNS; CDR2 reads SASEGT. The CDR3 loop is CASSERDREAFF. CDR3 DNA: TGTGCCAGCAGTGAACGGGACAGGGAAGCTTTCTTT.

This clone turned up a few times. The CDR3 nucleotides are TGTGCCAGCTCACTGACACACGGCTACGAGCAGTACTTC. Translating it yields CASSLTHGYEQYF. V gene TRBV18 combines with J gene TRBJ2-7; D is unclear. The V end was cut by 4 bases, the J end by 3 bases, with 10 bases between. This CDR3 has 13 amino acids. CDR1 is KGHSH, CDR2 LQKENI, per germline.